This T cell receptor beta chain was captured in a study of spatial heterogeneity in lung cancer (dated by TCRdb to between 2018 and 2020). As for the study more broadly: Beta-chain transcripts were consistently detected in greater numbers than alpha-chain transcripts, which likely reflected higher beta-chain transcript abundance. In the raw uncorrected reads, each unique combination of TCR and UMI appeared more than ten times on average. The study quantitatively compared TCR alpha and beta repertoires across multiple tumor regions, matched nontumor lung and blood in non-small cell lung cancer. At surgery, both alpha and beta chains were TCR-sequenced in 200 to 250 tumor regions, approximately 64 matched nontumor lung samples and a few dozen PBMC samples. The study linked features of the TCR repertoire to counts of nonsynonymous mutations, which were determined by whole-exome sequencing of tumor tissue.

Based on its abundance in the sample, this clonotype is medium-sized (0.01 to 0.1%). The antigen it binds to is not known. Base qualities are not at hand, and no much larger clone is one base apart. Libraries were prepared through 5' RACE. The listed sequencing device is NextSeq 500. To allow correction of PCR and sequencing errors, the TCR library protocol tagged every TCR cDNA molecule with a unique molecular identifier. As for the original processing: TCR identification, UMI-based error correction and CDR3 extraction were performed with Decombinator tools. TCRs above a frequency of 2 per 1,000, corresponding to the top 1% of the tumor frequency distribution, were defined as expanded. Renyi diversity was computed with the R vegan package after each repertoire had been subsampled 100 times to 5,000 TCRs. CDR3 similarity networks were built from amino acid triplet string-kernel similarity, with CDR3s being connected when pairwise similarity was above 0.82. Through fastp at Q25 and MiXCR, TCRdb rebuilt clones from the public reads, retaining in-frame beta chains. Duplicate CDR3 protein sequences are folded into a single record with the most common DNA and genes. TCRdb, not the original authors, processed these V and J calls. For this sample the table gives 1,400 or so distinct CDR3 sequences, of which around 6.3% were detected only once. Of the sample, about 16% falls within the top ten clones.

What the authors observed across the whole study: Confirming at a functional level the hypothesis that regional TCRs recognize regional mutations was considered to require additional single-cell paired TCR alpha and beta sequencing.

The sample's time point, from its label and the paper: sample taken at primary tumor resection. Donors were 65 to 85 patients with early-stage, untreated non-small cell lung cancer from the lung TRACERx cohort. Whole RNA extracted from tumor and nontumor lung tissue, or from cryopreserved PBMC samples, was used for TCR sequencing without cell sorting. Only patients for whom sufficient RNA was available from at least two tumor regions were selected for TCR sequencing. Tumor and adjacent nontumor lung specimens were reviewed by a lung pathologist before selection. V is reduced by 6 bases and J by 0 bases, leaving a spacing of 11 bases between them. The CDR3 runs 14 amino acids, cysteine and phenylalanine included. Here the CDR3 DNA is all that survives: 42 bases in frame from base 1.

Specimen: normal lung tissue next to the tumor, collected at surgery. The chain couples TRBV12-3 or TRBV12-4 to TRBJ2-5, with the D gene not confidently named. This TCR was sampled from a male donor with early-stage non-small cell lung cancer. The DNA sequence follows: TGTGCCAGCAGCCTAGGCAGTTACCAAGAGACCCAGTACTTC. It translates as CASSLGSYQETQYF.